These 4 T cell receptor beta chains originate from one sample sequenced in a study of cytomegalovirus exposure and HLA in healthy donors. The method was immunoSEQ multiplex PCR; TCRdb's version includes in-frame clones alone and lacks a portion of them. The sample holds around 150,000 clones, around 92% seen once. Input material: PBMCs. These TCRs come from a woman under 30 in good health and CMV-seropositive.

This clone was detected once. This CDR3 reads CATSRDRGSNEQFF. CDR3 bases: TGTGCCACCAGCAGAGATAGGGGGAGCAATGAGCAGTTCTTC. V usage is TRBV15 and J usage is TRBJ2-1, with D maybe TRBD1 (6 bases). Germline CDR1 and CDR2: LNHNV and YYDKDF (reference sequence). V shed 0 bases and J shed 6 bases, with 9 bases lying between them. CDR3 size: 14 residues.

The gene calls are TRBV10-3 and TRBJ1-4; no definite D call. The CDR3 has 13 amino acids. V lost 6 bases and J lost 7, with 12 bases in between. Germline loops: CDR1 ENHRY, CDR2 SYGVKD. CDR3 sequence reads: CAIRSEGSEKLFF. The CDR3 DNA is TGTGCCATCAGGTCGGAGGGCAGTGAAAAACTGTTTTTT.

The chain couples TRBV28 to TRBJ1-4; D is ambiguous. CDR3 size: 15 residues. Germline V gene data show CDR1 as MDHEN and CDR2 as SYDVKM. With 1 base removed from V and 5 bases from J, the gap between germline ends came to 11 bases. The CDR3 sequence is CASSLSADKNEKLFF. In DNA, the CDR3 is TGTGCCAGCAGTTTATCGGCAGACAAAAATGAAAAACTGTTTTTT.

This chain joins TRBV4-1 and TRBJ1-5; weak D call: TRBD1 (5 bases). With 0 bases removed from V and 3 bases from J, the gap between germline ends came to 12 bases. CDR1 is MGHRA and CDR2 is YSYEKL in the germline V gene. The CDR3 runs 16 residues. The CDR3 bases are TGCGCCAGCAGCCAAGAGGTGCAGGGCCCCAATCAGCCCCAGCATTTT. It yields the protein CASSQEVQGPNQPQHF.